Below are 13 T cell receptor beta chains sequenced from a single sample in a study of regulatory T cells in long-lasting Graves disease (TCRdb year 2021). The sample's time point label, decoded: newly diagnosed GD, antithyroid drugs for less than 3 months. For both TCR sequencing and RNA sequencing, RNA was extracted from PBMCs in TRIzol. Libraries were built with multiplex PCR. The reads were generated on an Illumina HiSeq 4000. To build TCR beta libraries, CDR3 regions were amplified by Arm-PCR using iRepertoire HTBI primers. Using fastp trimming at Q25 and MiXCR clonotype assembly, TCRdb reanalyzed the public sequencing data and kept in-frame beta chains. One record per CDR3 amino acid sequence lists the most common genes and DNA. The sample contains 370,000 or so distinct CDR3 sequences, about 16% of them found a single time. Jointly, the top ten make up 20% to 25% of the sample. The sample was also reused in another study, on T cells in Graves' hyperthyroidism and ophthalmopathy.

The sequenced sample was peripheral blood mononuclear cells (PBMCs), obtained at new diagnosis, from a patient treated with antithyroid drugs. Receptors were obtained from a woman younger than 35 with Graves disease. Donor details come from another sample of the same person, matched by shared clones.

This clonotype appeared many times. The CDR3, as DNA: TGTGCCAGCAGCTCGCCAAGGGGGAGACCCTACGAGCAGTACTTC. It translates to CASSSPRGRPYEQYF. The V gene is TRBV11-2, the J gene TRBJ2-7, with D perhaps matching TRBD1 (6 bases). With 4 bases removed from V and 2 bases from J, the gap between germline ends came to 15 bases. This CDR3 contains 15 residues. The germline gives CDR1 SGHAT, CDR2 FQNNGV.

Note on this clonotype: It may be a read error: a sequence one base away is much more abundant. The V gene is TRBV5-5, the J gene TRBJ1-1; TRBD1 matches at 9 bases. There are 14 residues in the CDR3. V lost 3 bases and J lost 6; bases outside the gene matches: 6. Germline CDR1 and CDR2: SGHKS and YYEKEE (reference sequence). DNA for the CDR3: TGTGCCAGCAGCTGGGGACAGGGATTATCTGAAGCTTTCTTT. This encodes CASSWGQGLSEAFF.

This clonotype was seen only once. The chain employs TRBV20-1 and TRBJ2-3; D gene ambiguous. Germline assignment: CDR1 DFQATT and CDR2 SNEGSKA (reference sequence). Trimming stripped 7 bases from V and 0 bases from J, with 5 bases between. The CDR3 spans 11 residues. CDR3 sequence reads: CSGTSTDTQYF. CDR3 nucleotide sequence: TGCAGTGGAACTAGCACAGATACGCAGTATTTT.

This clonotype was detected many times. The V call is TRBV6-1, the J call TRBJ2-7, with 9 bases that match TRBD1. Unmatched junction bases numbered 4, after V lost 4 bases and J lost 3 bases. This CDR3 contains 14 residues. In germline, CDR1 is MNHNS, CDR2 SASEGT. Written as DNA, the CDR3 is TGTGCCAGCAGTGGCTTGACAGGGGGCTACGAGCAGTACTTC. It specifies CASSGLTGGYEQYF.

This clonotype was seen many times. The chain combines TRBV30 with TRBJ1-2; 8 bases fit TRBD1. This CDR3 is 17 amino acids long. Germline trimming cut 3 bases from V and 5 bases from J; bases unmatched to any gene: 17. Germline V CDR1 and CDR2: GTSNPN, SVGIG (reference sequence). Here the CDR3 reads CAWRSLGQGALIYGYTF. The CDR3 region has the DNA TGTGCCTGGAGGTCGTTGGGGCAGGGGGCTCTTATATATGGCTACACCTTC.

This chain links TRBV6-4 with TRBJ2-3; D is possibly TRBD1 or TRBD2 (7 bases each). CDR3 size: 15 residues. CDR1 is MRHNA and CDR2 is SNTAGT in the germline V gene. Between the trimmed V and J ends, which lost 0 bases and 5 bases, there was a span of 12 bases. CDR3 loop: CASSDSPGGGDTQYF. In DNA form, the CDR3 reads TGTGCCAGCAGTGACTCCCCAGGGGGGGGAGATACGCAGTATTTT.

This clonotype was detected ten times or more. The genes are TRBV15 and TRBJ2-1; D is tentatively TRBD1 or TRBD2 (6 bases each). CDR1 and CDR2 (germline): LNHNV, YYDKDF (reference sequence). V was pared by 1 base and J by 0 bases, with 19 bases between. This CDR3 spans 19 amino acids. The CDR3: CATSRGGALGPGSYNEQFF. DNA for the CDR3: TGTGCCACCAGCAGAGGGGGGGCACTTGGCCCGGGCTCCTACAATGAGCAGTTCTTC.

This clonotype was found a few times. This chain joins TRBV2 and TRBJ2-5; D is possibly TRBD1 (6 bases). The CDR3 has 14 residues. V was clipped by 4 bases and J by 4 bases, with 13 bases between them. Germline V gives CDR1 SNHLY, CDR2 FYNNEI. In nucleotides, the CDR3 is TGTGCCAGCAGTGTGGACAGCCCTCGAGAGACCCAGTACTTC. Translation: CASSVDSPRETQYF.

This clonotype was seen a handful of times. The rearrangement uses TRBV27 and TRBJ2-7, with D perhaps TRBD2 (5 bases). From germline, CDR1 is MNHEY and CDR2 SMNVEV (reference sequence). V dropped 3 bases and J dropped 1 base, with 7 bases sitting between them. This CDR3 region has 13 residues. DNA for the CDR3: TGTGCCAGCAGTTTCGGGGAATCCTACGAGCAGTACTTC. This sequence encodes CASSFGESYEQYF.

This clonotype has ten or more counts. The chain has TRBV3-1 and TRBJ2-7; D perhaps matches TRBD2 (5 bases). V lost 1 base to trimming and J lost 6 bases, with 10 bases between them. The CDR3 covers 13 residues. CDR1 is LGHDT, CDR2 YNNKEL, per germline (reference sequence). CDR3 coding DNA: TGTGCCAGCAGCCAAGGGTTGGACTTCGAGCAGTACTTC. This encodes CASSQGLDFEQYF.

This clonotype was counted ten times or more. The CDR3 loop reads CSARTFSSGWKGTGELFF. The CDR3 bases are TGCAGTGCTAGAACCTTTTCTAGCGGATGGAAGGGAACCGGGGAGCTGTTTTTT. V and J are TRBV20-1 and TRBJ2-2; 7 positions match TRBD2. Germline trimming cut 2 bases from V and 5 bases from J; bases unmatched to any gene: 17. CDR1 and CDR2 from the germline V gene are DFQATT and SNEGSKA (reference sequence). The CDR3 runs 18 residues.

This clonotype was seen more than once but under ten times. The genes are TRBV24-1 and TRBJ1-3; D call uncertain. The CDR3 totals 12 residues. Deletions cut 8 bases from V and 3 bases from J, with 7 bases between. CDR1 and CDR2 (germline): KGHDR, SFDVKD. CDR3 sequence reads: CATKDGGNTIYF. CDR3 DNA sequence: TGTGCCACCAAGGACGGTGGAAACACCATATATTTT.

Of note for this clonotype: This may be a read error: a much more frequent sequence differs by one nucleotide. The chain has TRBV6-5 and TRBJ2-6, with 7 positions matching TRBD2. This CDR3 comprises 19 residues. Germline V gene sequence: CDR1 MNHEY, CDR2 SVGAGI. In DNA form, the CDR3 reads TGTGCCAGCAGTTACTCGATGGCGGGAGTTAACACCGGGGCCGACGTCCTGACTTTC. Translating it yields CASSYSMAGVNTGADVLTF.